A single T cell receptor beta chain is shown here with its context. Its target is unknown. CDR1 MNHEY and CDR2 SVGAGI come from the germline V gene. The CDR3 length is 14 residues. With V trimmed by 4 bases and J by 1 base, 3 bases remained unmatched. This entry is derived from a study of OX40 agonist ivuxolimab in advanced cancers. Study-level results: Individuals who were partial responders at 0.1-3.0 mg/kg had clonal expansion that ranked among the lowest.

Repertoires were generated with immunoSEQ multiplex PCR, while TCRdb's copy carries only in-frame clones and drops some. Among more than 100,000 clones, 93% were seen once, and the ten largest hold roughly 1%. Specimen: CD4+ or CD8+ T cells sorted from blood, collected in a trial of the OX40 agonist ivuxolimab. The chain has TRBV6-5 and TRBJ2-7; 8 nucleotides align to TRBD1. The source is an adult with an advanced solid tumor such as melanoma, head and neck, liver or kidney cancer. This CDR3 is CASSSDRGSYEQYF. As DNA, the CDR3 is TGTGCCAGCAGTTCTGACAGGGGTTCCTACGAGCAGTACTTC.